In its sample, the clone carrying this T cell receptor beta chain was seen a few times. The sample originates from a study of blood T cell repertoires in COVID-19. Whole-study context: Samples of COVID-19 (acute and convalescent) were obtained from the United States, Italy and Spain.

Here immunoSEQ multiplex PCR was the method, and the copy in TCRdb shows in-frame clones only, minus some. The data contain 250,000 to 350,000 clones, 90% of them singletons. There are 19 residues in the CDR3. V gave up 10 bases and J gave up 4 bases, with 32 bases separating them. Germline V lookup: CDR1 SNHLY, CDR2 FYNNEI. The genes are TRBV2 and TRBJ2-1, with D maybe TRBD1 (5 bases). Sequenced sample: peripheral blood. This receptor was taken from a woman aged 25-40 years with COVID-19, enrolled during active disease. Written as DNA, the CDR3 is TGTGCCAACCCGACCTTAATTTGGGGCCGAGGTAATTTTTACAATGAGCAGTTCTTC. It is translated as CANPTLIWGRGNFYNEQFF.